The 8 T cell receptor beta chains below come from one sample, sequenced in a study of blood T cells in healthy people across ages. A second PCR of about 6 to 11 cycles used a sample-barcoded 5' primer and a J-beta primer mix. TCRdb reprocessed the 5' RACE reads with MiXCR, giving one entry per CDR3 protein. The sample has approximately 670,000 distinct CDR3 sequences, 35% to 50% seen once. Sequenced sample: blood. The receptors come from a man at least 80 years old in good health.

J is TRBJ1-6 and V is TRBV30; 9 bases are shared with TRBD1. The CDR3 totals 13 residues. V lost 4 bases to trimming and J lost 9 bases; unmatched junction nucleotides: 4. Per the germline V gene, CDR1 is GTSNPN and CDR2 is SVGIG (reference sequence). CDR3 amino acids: CAWTGTGSSPLHF. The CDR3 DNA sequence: TGTGCCTGGACCGGGACAGGGTCTTCACCCCTCCACTTT.

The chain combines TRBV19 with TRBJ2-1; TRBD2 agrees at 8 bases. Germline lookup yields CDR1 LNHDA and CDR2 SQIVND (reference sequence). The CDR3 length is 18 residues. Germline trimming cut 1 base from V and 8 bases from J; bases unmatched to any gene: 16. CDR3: CASSIVSPGLAFVDEQFF. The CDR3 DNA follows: TGTGCCAGTAGTATAGTAAGCCCAGGACTAGCTTTTGTCGATGAGCAGTTCTTC.

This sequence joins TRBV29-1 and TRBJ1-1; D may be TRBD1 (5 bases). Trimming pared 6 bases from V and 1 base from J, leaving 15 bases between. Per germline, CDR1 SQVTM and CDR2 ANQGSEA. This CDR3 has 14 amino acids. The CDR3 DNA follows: TGCAGCGTCACGACAGAGGCTGGGAACACTGAAGCTTTCTTT. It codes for CSVTTEAGNTEAFF.

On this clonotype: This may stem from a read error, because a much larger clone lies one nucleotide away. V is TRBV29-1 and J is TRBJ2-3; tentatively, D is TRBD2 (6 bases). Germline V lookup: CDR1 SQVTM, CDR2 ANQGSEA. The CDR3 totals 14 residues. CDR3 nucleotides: TGCAGCGTCACGGGACTCGAGAACACAGATACGCGGTATTTT. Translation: CSVTGLENTDTRYF.

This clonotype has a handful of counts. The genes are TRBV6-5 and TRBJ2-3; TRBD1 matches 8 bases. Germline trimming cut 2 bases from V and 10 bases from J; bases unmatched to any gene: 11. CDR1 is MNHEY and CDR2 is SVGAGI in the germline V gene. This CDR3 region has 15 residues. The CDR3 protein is CASSYDGTGGRAQYF. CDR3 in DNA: TGTGCCAGCAGTTACGATGGGACAGGCGGTAGAGCGCAGTATTTT.

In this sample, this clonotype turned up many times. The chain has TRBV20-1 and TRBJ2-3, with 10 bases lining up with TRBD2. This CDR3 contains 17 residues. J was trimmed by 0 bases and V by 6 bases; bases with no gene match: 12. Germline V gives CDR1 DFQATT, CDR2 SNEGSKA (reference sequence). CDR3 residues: CSATTAGGRSSTDTQYF. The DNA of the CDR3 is TGCAGTGCCACAACAGCGGGAGGGCGATCTAGCACAGATACGCAGTATTTT.

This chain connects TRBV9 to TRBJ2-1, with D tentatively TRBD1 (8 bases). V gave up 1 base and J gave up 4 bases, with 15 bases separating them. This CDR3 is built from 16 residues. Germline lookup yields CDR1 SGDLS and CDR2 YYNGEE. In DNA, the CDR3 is TGTGCCAGCAGCGTAAGGGGAGGGACAGGATACAATGAGCAGTTCTTC. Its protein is CASSVRGGTGYNEQFF.

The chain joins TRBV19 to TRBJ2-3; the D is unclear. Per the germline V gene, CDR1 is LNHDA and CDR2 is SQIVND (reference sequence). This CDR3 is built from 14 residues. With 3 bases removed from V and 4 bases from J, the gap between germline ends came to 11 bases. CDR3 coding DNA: TGTGCCAGTAGTATGGAAGTCGGCCCAGATACGCAGTATTTT. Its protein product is CASSMEVGPDTQYF.